The 3 T cell receptor beta chains below were found in one sample sequenced in a study of blood T cells in healthy people across ages. The use of a sample-barcoded 5' primer and a J-beta primer mix characterized a second PCR of about 7 to 12 cycles. TCRdb reprocessed the 5' RACE reads via MiXCR and lists one record per CDR3 protein. The sample consists of 900,000 to 950,000 distinct CDR3 sequences, roughly 28% of them appearing once. The data also belong to a second study, concerning T cells of mothers and their children.

The sequencing sample was made of blood. All receptors come from a woman aged 40 to 50 in good health.

Points on this clonotype: A junction boundary mismatches the germline segment, possibly from a read error. The chain links TRBV28 to TRBJ1-5, with D tentatively TRBD1 (5 bases). Germline V gene data show CDR1 as MDHEN and CDR2 as SYDVKM. There are 12 residues in the CDR3. The CDR3 here is CSVSVRGQPQHF. The CDR3 coding sequence is TGCTCCGTCAGCGTAAGGGGTCAGCCCCAGCATTTT.

This clonotype was seen repeatedly, ten times or more. This CDR3 reads CASSLEGRPGTDTQYF. In DNA, the CDR3 is TGTGCCAGCAGCTTAGAGGGCAGGCCCGGCACAGATACGCAGTATTTT. V and J are TRBV7-6 and TRBJ2-3; no clear D gene. Trimming took off 1 base at V and 1 base at J, with 12 bases between the two ends. The CDR3 is 16 amino acids. The germline V gene encodes CDR1 SGHVS and CDR2 FNYEAQ.

This clonotype was counted only a few times. The chain combines TRBV12-3 or TRBV12-4 with TRBJ1-3; D gene uncertain. This CDR3 is built from 15 residues. Deletions cut 4 bases from V and 0 bases from J, with 10 bases between. The CDR3 sequence: CASSSQASSGNTIYF. In DNA, the CDR3 is TGTGCCAGCAGTTCTCAGGCTTCCTCTGGAAACACCATATATTTT.